This TCR beta chain was observed in a study of human T cells and chemical hapten exposure. TCRdb redid the calling of the RACE reads with MiXCR, one entry per CDR3 protein. The table shows about 68,000 distinct CDR3 sequences, with 9.5% to 12% occurring only once. This clonotype was counted ten times or more. The CDR3 runs 15 residues. Germline assignment: CDR1 SGHRS and CDR2 YFSETQ. Trimming shortened V by 2 bases and J by 7 bases, and 13 bases separated the two germline ends. Described time point: pre-sensitization, week 0. Noted treatment: therapeutic diphenylcyclopropenone sensitization with weekly scalp DPC. The study enrolled 18 to 70-year-old alopecia patients suitable for DPC.

The chain couples TRBV5-1 to TRBJ1-6; D might be TRBD1 (6 bases). Sequencing used whole blood, obtained in connection with sensitization to the hapten diphenylcyclopropenone (DPC). The sequence was collected from a woman aged 45-65 years with alopecia areata. Some clones in this sample may be carry-over from other donors' samples. CDR3 nucleotides: TGCGCCAGCAGCTTAAACAGGGTCGCAAATTCACCCCTCCACTTT. Protein sequence: CASSLNRVANSPLHF.